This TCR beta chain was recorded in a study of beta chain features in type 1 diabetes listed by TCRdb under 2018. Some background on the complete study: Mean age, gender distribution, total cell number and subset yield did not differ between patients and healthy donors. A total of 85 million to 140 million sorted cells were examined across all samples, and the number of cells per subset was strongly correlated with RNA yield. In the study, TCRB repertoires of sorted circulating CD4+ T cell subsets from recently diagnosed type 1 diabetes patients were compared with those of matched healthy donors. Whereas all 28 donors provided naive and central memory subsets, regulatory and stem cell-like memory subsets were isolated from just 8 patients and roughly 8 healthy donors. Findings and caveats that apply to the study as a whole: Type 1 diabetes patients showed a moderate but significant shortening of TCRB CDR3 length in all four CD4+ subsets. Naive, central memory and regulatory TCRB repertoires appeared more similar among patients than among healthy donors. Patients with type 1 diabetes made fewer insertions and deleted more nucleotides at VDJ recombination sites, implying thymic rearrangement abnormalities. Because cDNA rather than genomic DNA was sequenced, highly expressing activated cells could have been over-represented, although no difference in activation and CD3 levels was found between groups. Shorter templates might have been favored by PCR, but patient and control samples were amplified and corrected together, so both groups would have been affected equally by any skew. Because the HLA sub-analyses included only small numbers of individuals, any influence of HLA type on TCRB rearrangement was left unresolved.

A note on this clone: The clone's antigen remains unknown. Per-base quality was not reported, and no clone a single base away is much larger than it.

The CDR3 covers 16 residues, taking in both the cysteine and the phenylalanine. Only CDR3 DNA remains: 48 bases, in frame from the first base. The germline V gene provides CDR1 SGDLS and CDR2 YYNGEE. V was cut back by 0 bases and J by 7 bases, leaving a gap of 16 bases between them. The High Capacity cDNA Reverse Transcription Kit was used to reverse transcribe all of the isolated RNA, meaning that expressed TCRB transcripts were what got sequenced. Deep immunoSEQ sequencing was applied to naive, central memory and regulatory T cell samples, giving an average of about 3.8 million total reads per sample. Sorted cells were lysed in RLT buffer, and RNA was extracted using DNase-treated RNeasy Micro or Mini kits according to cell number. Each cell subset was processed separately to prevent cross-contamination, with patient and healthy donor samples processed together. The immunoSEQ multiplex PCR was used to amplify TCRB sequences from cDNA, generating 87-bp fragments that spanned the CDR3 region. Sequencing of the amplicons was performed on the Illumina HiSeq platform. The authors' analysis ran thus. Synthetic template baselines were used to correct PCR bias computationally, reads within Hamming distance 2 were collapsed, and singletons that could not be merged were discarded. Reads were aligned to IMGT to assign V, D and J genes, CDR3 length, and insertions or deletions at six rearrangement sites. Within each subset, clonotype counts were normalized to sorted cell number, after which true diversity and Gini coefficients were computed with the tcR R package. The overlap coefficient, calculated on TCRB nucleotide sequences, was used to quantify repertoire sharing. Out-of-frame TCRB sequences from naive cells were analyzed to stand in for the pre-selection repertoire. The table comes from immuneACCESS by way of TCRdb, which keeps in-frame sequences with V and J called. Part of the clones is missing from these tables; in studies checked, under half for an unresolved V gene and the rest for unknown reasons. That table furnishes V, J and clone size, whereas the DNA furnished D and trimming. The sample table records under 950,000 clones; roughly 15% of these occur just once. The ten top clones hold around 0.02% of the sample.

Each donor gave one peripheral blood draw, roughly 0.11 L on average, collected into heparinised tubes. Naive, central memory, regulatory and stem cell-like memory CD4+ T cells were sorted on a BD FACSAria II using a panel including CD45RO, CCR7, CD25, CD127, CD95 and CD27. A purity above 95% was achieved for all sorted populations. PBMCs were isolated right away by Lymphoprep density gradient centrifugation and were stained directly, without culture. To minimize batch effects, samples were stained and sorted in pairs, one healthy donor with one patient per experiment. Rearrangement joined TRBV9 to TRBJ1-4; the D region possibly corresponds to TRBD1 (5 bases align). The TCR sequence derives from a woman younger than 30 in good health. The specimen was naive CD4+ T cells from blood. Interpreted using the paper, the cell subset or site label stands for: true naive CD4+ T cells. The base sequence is TGTGCCAGCAGCGTAGATATCGGGGGGTTTGGTGAAAAACTGTTTTTT. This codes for CASSVDIGGFGEKLFF.